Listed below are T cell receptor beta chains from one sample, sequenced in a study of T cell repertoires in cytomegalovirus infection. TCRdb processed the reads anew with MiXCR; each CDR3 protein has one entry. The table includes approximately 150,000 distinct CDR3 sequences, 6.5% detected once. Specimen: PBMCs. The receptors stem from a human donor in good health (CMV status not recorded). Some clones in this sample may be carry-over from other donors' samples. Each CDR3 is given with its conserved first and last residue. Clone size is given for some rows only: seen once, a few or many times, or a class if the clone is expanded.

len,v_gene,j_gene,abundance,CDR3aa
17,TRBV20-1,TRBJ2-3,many,CSASKDGASLDTDTQYF
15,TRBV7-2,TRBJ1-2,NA,CASSLTGGPGYGYTF
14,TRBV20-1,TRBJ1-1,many,CSARAGRGNTEAFF
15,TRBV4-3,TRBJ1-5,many,CASSQDGSGNQPQHF
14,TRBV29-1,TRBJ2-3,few,CSVSFGVRTDTQYF
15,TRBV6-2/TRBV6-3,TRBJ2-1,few,CASSLWGPEIGEQFF
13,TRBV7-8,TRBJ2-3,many,CASSAGGSDTQYF
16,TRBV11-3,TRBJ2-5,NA,CASSPGQVGKLETQYF
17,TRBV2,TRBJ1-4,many,CASRKVAWDSTNEKLFF
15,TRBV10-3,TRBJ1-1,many,CAISEGGGGITEAFF
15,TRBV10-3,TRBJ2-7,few,CAISESQGSTYEQYF
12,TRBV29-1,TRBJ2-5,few,CSVTRGGETQYF
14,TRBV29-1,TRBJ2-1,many,CSVDRSGSYNEQFF
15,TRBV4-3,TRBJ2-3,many,CASSQAGGRTDTQYF
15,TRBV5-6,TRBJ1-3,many,CASSLVTGSGNTIYF
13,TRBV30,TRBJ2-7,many,CAWSISISYEQYF
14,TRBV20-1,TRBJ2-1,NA,CSADGGMTYNEQFF
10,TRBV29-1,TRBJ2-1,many,CSEGRNEQFF
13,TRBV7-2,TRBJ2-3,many,CASRKESTDTQYF
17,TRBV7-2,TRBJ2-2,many,CASSYETGPWGTGELFF